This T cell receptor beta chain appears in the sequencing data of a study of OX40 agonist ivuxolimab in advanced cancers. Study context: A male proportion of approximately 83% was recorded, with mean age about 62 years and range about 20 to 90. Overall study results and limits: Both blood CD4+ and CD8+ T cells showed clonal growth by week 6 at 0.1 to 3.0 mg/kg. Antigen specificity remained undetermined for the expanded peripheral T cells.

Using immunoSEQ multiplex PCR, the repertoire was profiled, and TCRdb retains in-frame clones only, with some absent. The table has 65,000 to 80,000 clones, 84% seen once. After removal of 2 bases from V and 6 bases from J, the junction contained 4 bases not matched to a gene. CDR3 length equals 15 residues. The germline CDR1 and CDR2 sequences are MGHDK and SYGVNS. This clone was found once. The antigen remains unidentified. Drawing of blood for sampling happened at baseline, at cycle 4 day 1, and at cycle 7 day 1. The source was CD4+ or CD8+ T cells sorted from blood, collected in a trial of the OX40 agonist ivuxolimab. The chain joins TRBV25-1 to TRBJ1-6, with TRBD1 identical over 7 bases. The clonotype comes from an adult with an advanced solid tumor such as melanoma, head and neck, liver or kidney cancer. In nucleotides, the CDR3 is TGTGCCAGCAGTGAACCGGGACAGACTAATTCACCCCTCCACTTT. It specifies CASSEPGQTNSPLHF.